Listed below are T cell receptor beta chains from one sample, sequenced in a study of glioma-infiltrating T cells. TCRdb reanalysed the multiplex PCR reads using MiXCR and keeps one entry per CDR3 protein. The sample contains about 110,000 distinct CDR3 sequences, less than 30% of which appear only once. Input material: glioma tissue, nonneoplastic brain tissue, or PBMCs (not recorded which). The receptors were sampled from a human donor with low-grade glioma or glioblastoma, undergoing nonglioma brain surgery, or in good health (not recorded which). Each CDR3 is given with its conserved first and last residue. D genes are given only for firm matches. Clone size, where shown, is once, few, many, or a class for clones that have expanded.

V,D,J,size,CDR3,DNA
TRBV5-4,.,TRBJ1-3,few,CASSSDSFSGNTIYF,TGTGCCAGCAGTTCTGACAGCTTCTCTGGAAACACCATATATTTT
TRBV7-2,.,TRBJ2-7,many,CASSLYGSRYEQYF,TGTGCCAGCAGCTTATACGGAAGTCGCTACGAGCAGTACTTC
TRBV2,TRBD1,TRBJ1-1,few,CASSDQGAQNTEAFF,TGTGCCAGCAGCGATCAGGGGGCTCAGAACACTGAAGCTTTCTTT
TRBV14,.,TRBJ2-1,.,CASSQRREWGNEQFF,TGTGCCAGCAGCCAAAGGAGGGAGTGGGGCAATGAGCAGTTCTTC
TRBV29-1,TRBD2,TRBJ2-7,many,CSVEDPAGGFSYEQYF,TGCAGCGTTGAAGATCCAGCGGGAGGTTTCTCCTACGAGCAGTACTTC
TRBV18,TRBD1,TRBJ2-7,.,CASSPPTGAVEQYF,TGTGCCAGCTCACCACCGACAGGGGCGGTCGAGCAGTACTTC
TRBV6-1,TRBD2,TRBJ2-3,once,CASNYGGNTDTQYF,TGCGCCAGCAATTACGGGGGGAACACAGATACGCAGTATTTT
TRBV20-1,TRBD1,TRBJ2-7,many,CSTDQGAGEQYF,TGCAGTACGGACCAGGGGGCGGGAGAGCAGTACTTC
TRBV7-2,.,TRBJ1-1,many,CASSLVEDAEAFF,TGTGCCAGCAGCTTAGTAGAGGATGCTGAAGCTTTCTTT
TRBV6-1,TRBD2,TRBJ2-5,many,CASSASGSSETQYF,TGTGCCAGCAGTGCTAGCGGGAGTAGTGAGACCCAGTACTTC
TRBV7-9,.,TRBJ2-7,.,CASSFAMSYEQYF,TGTGCCAGCAGCTTCGCGATGTCTTACGAGCAGTACTTC
TRBV14,.,TRBJ1-5,many,CASSQGVSQGPQHF,TGTGCCAGCAGCCAAGGAGTAAGCCAGGGGCCCCAGCATTTT
TRBV12-3/TRBV12-4,.,TRBJ1-4,.,CASSWGTGTWGEKLFF,TGTGCCAGCAGTTGGGGCACCGGGACCTGGGGTGAAAAACTGTTTTTT
TRBV12-3/TRBV12-4,TRBD2,TRBJ2-3,many,CASSPRGGSSTDTQYF,TGTGCCAGCAGTCCCCGGGGGGGCTCTAGCACAGATACGCAGTATTTT
TRBV20-1,TRBD1,TRBJ1-1,many,CSARALGQGTEAFF,TGCAGTGCTAGAGCATTAGGACAGGGGACTGAAGCTTTCTTT
TRBV20-1,.,TRBJ1-1,.,CSARPARGRGTKAFF,TGCAGTGCTAGACCGGCGAGGGGTAGGGGAACTAAAGCCTTCTTT
TRBV27,.,TRBJ1-2,.,CASSLSARGGYTF,TGTGCCAGCAGTTTATCGGCGAGGGGCGGCTACACCTTC
TRBV19,.,TRBJ2-3,.,CASSRTIVGGTDTQYF,TGTGCCAGTAGTAGGACGATCGTCGGGGGCACAGATACGCAGTATTTT
TRBV6-8,.,TRBJ2-1,many,CASEPRRNEQFF,TGTGCCAGCGAGCCCCGGAGAAATGAGCAGTTCTTC
TRBV5-1,.,TRBJ1-1,many,CASSLAGVQQAFF,TGCGCCAGCAGCTTGGCGGGAGTTCAACAAGCTTTCTTT
TRBV29-1,TRBD2,TRBJ2-7,few,CSVIAPGGPYEQYF,TGCAGCGTTATAGCACCGGGAGGGCCTTACGAGCAGTACTTC
TRBV19,.,TRBJ1-1,many,CASNLGGNTEAFF,TGTGCCAGTAACCTCGGAGGGAACACTGAAGCTTTCTTT
TRBV7-2,.,TRBJ2-7,many,CASSRGVTYEQYF,TGTGCCAGCTCCAGGGGCGTTACCTACGAGCAGTACTTC
TRBV7-2,.,TRBJ2-5,many,CASSLNRGRETQYF,TGTGCCAGCAGCTTAAATAGGGGTCGGGAGACCCAGTACTTC
TRBV9,.,TRBJ1-1,.,CASSVGGRLGGTEAFF,TGTGCCAGCAGCGTAGGGGGTAGGTTGGGTGGGACTGAAGCTTTCTTT
TRBV6-2/TRBV6-3,.,TRBJ1-2,medium-sized,CASSSRGGGYTF,TGTGCCAGCAGTTCCAGGGGTGGAGGCTACACCTTC
TRBV29-1,.,TRBJ2-7,many,CSVEEGWGEQYF,TGCAGCGTTGAAGAGGGGTGGGGCGAGCAGTACTTC
TRBV28,.,TRBJ2-3,many,CASQRPSQATDTQYF,TGTGCCAGCCAGCGGCCGAGTCAAGCGACAGATACGCAGTATTTT
TRBV20-1,.,TRBJ2-5,many,CSARKAVQETQYF,TGCAGTGCTAGGAAGGCGGTCCAAGAGACCCAGTACTTC
TRBV18,.,TRBJ1-2,many,CASSPERVKNYGYTF,TGTGCCAGCTCACCAGAGAGGGTTAAGAACTATGGCTACACCTTC
TRBV6-2/TRBV6-3,.,TRBJ2-5,.,CASSYSGETHYF,TGTGCCAGCAGTTACTCGGGGGAGACCCATTACTTC
TRBV12-3/TRBV12-4,.,TRBJ1-5,many,CASSLRTRGQPQHF,TGTGCCAGCAGTTTGAGGACCAGGGGACAGCCCCAGCATTTT
TRBV19,.,TRBJ1-5,.,CASSMRRGQPQHF,TGTGCCAGTAGTATGAGACGGGGCCAGCCCCAGCATTTT
TRBV27,TRBD1,TRBJ1-1,many,CASTVTGGTEAFF,TGTGCCAGCACCGTGACAGGGGGCACTGAAGCTTTCTTT
TRBV12-3/TRBV12-4,.,TRBJ1-4,.,CASSLASRDTKNEKLFF,TGTGCCAGCAGTTTAGCGTCTAGGGACACCAAGAATGAAAAACTGTTTTTT
TRBV19,TRBD1,TRBJ1-2,many,CASSTFTTGPSWGYTF,TGTGCCAGTAGTACCTTTACGACAGGGCCGAGTTGGGGCTACACCTTC
TRBV6-1,.,TRBJ1-4,many,CASSSTGGGATNEKLFF,TGTGCCAGCAGTTCAACCGGTGGGGGGGCAACTAATGAAAAACTGTTTTTT
TRBV24-1,.,TRBJ2-7,many,CATSDPGSDEQYF,TGTGCCACCAGTGACCCTGGGTCGGACGAGCAGTACTTC
TRBV14,TRBD2,TRBJ2-1,many,CASSQGDYEFDEQFF,TGTGCCAGCAGCCAAGGGGACTACGAATTCGATGAGCAGTTCTTC
TRBV9,.,TRBJ2-1,.,CASSATAGPSYNEQFF,TGTGCCAGCAGCGCAACAGCGGGTCCCTCCTACAATGAGCAGTTCTTC
TRBV29-1,.,TRBJ1-2,few,CSVKIVGGKGYGYTF,TGCAGCGTGAAGATCGTCGGGGGAAAGGGATATGGCTACACCTTC
TRBV20-1,.,TRBJ1-5,many,CSARGVTFNQPQHF,TGCAGTGCTAGAGGGGTGACCTTCAATCAGCCCCAGCATTTT
TRBV6-2/TRBV6-3,.,TRBJ1-2,.,CASSYLDEEGYGYTF,TGTGCCAGCAGTTACCTCGACGAGGAGGGGTATGGCTACACCTTC
TRBV2,.,TRBJ2-6,many,CASSGDVSGANVLTF,TGTGCCAGCAGTGGGGACGTCTCTGGGGCCAACGTCCTGACTTTC
TRBV18,TRBD2,TRBJ2-3,few,CASSPQSGSPTDTQYF,TGTGCCAGCTCACCCCAGAGCGGGAGTCCCACAGATACGCAGTATTTT
TRBV29-1,TRBD1,TRBJ1-5,many,CSVRGQGNNQPQHF,TGCAGCGTTCGCGGACAGGGCAACAATCAGCCCCAGCATTTT
TRBV20-1,.,TRBJ1-1,many,CSARAWIGSAEAFF,TGCAGTGCTAGAGCATGGATAGGGAGCGCTGAAGCTTTCTTT
TRBV20-1,.,TRBJ1-3,many,CSARPSPAPPYF,TGCAGTGCTAGACCCTCCCCGGCTCCCCCCTATTTT
TRBV2,.,TRBJ1-2,many,CASTETTPYGYTF,TGTGCCAGCACCGAGACTACTCCTTATGGCTACACCTTC
TRBV7-9,.,TRBJ2-5,once,CTSMLGGAETQYF,TGTACCAGCATGTTGGGGGGGGCGGAGACCCAGTACTTC
TRBV18,.,TRBJ1-1,many,CASSLGGGSLNTEAFF,TGTGCCAGCTCCCTGGGCGGGGGGAGCCTGAACACTGAAGCTTTCTTT
TRBV7-9,.,TRBJ2-2,many,CASSAEDWARGTGELFF,TGTGCCAGCAGCGCCGAGGACTGGGCCCGTGGCACCGGGGAGCTGTTTTTT
TRBV7-9,TRBD1,TRBJ2-7,many,CASSRQDRGEQYF,TGTGCCAGCAGCCGCCAGGACAGGGGCGAGCAGTACTTC
TRBV5-1,.,TRBJ1-2,.,CASSLAGDSQGTF,TGCGCCAGCAGCTTGGCGGGTGATAGCCAGGGCACCTTC